Here is one T cell receptor (beta chain) with its context. Antigen: not known. The data belong to a study of cytomegalovirus exposure and HLA in healthy donors. Study summary: Samples from HLA-typed donors yielded about 85 million unique TCRs in an early data release.

Broader study findings: It was about 150 TCR beta chains that were listed as cytomegalovirus-associated.

Per the germline V gene, CDR1 is LNHNV and CDR2 is YYDKDF (reference sequence). This CDR3 spans 17 amino acids. V lost 2 bases, J lost 2 bases, and 9 bases stayed unmatched. Use of 60 Vbeta and 13 Jbeta primers characterized the PCR. Produced via immunoSEQ multiplex PCR; TCRdb's table is partial and in-frame only. The table has about 120,000 clones, about 86% seen once. The TCR originated in a woman between 40 and 55 years old in good health and CMV-seronegative. The chain is built from TRBV15 and TRBJ1-3, with 7 bases that match TRBD1. Material for sequencing was PBMCs. CDR3 in DNA: TGTGCCACCAGCAGATCAATCCGGACAGGAACTGGAAACACCATATATTTT. It specifies CATSRSIRTGTGNTIYF.